This T cell receptor (beta chain) emerged from a study of a mutant IDH1 vaccine in newly diagnosed glioma. Study at large: The study started vaccination 4-6 weeks after radiotherapy alone, or with temozolomide cycles.

Assay used: immunoSEQ multiplex PCR; TCRdb lists only in-frame clones, some missing. This table holds around 23,000 clones, 65% to 85% found once. As for this clone: Its specificity is not known.

V was shortened by 0 bases and J by 8 bases, with 12 bases between the two germline ends. Germline CDR1 and CDR2: LGHNA and YSLEER. This CDR3 comprises 14 residues. As to time point: week 5, during vaccination. Doses comprised 300 ug of mutant IDH1 20-mer peptide each, plus topical imiquimod. This sample comprised PBMCs, obtained from a glioma patient whose treatment included an IDH1 peptide vaccine. V gene TRBV4-3 combines with J gene TRBJ2-3, with D possibly being TRBD1 (6 bases). This receptor was taken from a man aged 35-49 years with glioma. This CDR3 is CASSQDPGVATQYF. CDR3 sequence (DNA): TGCGCCAGCAGCCAAGATCCAGGGGTTGCTACGCAGTATTTT.